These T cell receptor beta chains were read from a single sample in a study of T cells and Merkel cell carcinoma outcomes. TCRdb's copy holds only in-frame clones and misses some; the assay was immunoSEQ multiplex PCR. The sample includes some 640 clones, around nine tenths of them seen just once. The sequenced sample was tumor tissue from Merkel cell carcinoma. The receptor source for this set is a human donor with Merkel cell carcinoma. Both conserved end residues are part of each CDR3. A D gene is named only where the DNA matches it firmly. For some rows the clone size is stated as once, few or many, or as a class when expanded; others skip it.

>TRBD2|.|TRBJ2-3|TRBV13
CASSLVGLEGVEDTQYF
TGTGCCAGCAGCTTGGTGGGACTAGAGGGTGTGGAAGATACGCAGTATTTT
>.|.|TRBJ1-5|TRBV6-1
CASRLGNQPQHF
TGTGCCAGCAGACTGGGTAATCAGCCCCAGCATTTT
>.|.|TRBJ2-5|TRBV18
CASSPGRETQYF
TGTGCCAGCTCCCCAGGGAGAGAGACCCAGTACTTC
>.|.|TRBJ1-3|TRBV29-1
CSVETATLSSGNTIYF
TGCAGCGTGGAGACAGCCACGCTGTCCTCTGGAAACACCATATATTTT
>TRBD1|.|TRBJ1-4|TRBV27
CATSRGTASEKLFF
TGTGCCACCTCGAGGGGGACAGCATCTGAAAAACTGTTTTTT
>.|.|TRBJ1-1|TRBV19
CASSINTGIEAFF
TGTGCCAGTAGTATAAATACAGGGATTGAAGCTTTCTTT
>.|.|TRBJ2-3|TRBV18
CASSPQSIMSTDTQYF
TGTGCCAGCTCACCACAGAGCATAATGAGCACAGATACGCAGTATTTT
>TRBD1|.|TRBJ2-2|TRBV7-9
CASTLTGGFMNTGELFF
TGTGCCAGCACCCTCACAGGGGGATTTATGAACACCGGGGAGCTGTTTTTT
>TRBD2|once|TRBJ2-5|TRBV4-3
CASSQEREGLWETQYF
TGCGCCAGCAGCCAAGAGCGGGAGGGGTTGTGGGAGACCCAGTACTTC
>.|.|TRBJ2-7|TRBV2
CASTDSPAYEQYF
TGTGCCAGCACCGACAGTCCGGCTTACGAGCAGTACTTC
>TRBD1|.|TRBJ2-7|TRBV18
CASSRAGGYEQYF
TGTGCCAGCTCCCGCGCAGGGGGCTACGAGCAGTACTTC
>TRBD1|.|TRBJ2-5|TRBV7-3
CASSASTGGGPTQYF
TGTGCCAGCAGCGCGTCGACAGGGGGAGGCCCGACCCAGTACTTC
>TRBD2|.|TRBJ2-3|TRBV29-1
CSASGSQGTDTQYF
TGCAGCGCCAGCGGGAGTCAGGGCACAGATACGCAGTATTTT
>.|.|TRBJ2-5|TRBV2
CASSPTDTQETQYF
TGTGCCAGCAGCCCCACCGACACACAAGAGACCCAGTACTTC
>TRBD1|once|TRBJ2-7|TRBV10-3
CAINFGQGRDEQYF
TGTGCCATCAACTTCGGACAGGGAAGGGACGAGCAGTACTTC
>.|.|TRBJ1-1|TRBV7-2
CASSFSPGQNTEAFF
TGTGCCAGCAGCTTTTCCCCGGGACAGAACACTGAAGCTTTCTTT
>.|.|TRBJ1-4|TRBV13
CASSLELGVELFF
TGTGCCAGCAGCTTAGAACTGGGCGTTGAACTGTTTTTT
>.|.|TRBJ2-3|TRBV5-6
CASSPPVGDTQYF
TGTGCCAGCAGCCCACCCGTCGGGGATACGCAGTATTTT